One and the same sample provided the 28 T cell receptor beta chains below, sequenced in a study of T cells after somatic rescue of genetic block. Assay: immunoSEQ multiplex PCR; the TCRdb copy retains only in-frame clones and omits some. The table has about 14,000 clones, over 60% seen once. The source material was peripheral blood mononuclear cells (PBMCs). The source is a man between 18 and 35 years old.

CDR3 in amino acids: CASSSSGSYNSPLHF. CDR3 bases: TGTGCCAGCAGCTCGAGCGGCTCCTATAATTCACCCCTCCACTTT. The chain has TRBV7-9 and TRBJ1-6; D is uncertain. V lost 4 bases, J lost 0 bases, and 7 bases lay in between. There are 15 residues in the CDR3. Per germline, CDR1 SEHNR and CDR2 FQNEAQ (reference sequence).

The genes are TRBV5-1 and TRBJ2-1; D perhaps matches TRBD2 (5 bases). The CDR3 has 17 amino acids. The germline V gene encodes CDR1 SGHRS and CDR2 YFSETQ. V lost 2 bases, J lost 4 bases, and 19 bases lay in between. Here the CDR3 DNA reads TGCGCCAGCAGCTTAACTGTCGGGGTACGGGCTTACAATGAGCAGTTCTTC. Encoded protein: CASSLTVGVRAYNEQFF.

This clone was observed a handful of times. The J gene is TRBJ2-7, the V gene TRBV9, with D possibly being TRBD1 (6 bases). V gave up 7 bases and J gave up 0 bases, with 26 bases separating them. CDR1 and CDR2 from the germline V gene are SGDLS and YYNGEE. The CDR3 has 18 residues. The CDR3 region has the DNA TGTGCCAGCCACGCCACACCCCGGACAGAGGACCTCTCCTACGAGCAGTACTTC. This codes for CASHATPRTEDLSYEQYF.

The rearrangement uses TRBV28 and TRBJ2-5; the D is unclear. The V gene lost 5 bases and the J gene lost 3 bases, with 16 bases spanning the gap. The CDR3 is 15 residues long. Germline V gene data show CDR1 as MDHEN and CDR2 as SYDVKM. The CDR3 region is CASSPTGRLKETQYF. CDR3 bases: TGTGCCAGCAGTCCCACCGGCAGGTTGAAAGAGACCCAGTACTTC.

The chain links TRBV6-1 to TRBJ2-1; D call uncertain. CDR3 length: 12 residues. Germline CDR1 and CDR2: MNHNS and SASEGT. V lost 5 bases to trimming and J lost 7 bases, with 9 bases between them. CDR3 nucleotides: TGTGCCAGCAGTCCCGTAGGGAATGAGCAGTTCTTC. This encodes CASSPVGNEQFF.

The CDR3 DNA sequence: TGTGCCAGCAGTGAAGGGGGGACTAATCAGCCCCAGCATTTT. It encodes CASSEGGTNQPQHF. The gene calls are TRBV6-1 and TRBJ1-5; possibly TRBD1 for D (5 bases). Germline V CDR1 and CDR2: MNHNS, SASEGT. The CDR3 consists of 14 residues. Trimming took off 1 base at V and 4 bases at J, with 8 bases between the two ends.

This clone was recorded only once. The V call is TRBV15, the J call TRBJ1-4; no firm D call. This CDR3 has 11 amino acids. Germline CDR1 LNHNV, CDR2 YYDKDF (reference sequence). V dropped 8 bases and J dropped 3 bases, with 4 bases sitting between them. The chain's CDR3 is CATESNEKLFF. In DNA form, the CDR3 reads TGTGCCACCGAGTCTAATGAAAAACTGTTTTTT.

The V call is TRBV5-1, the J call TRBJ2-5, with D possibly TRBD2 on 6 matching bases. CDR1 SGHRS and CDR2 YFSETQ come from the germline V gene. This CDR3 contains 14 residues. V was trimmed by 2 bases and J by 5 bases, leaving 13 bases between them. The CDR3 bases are TGCGCCAGCAGCTTTACGGGGGAAGGGGAGACCCAGTACTTC. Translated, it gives CASSFTGEGETQYF.

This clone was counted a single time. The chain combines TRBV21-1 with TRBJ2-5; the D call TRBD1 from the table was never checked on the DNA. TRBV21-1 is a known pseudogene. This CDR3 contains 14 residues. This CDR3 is CASSKGASQETQYF. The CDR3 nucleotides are TGTGCCAGCAGCAAAGGGGCTTCCCAAGAGACCCAGTACTTC.

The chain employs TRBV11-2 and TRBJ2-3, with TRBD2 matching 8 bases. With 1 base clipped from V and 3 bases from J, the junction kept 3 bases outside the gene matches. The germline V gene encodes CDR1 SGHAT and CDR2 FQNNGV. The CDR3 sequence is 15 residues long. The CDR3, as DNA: TGTGCCAGCAGCTTAGTGGCGGGGGGAACAGATACGCAGTATTTT. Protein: CASSLVAGGTDTQYF.

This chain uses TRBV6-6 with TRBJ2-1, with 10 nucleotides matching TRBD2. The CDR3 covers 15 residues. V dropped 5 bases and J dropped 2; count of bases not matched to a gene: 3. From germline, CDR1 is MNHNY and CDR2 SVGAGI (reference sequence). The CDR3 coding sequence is TGTGCCAGCAGTCCACTAGCGGGACCCTACAATGAGCAGTTCTTC. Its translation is CASSPLAGPYNEQFF.

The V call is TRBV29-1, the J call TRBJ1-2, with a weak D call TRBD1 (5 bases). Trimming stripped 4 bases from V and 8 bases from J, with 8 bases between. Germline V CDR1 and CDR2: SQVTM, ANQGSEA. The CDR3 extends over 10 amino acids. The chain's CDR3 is CSVGQGGYTF. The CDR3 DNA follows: TGCAGCGTTGGTCAGGGCGGCTACACCTTC.

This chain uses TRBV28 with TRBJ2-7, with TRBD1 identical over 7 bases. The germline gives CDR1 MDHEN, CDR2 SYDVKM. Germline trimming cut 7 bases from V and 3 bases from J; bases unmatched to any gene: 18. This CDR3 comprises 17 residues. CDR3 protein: CASTSRDSLVSNYEQYF. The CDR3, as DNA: TGTGCCAGCACCAGCCGGGACAGCCTAGTTAGCAACTACGAGCAGTACTTC.

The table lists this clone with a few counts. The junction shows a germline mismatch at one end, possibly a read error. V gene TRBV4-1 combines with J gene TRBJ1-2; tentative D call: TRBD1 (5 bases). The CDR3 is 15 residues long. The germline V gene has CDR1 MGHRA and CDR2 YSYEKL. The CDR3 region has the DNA TGCGCCAGCAGCCATCCTTCCAGGGCACACTACGGCTACACCTTC. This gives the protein CASSHPSRAHYGYTF.

This chain's CDR3 is CASSSGFIQGGRNGYTF. CDR3 nucleotide sequence: TGCGCCAGCAGCTCCGGCTTCATACAGGGGGGAAGGAATGGCTACACCTTC. This chain connects TRBV5-1 to TRBJ1-2; 8 positions match TRBD1. V gave up 3 bases and J gave up 6 bases; unmatched junction bases: 16. CDR3 length: 17 amino acids. Germline lookup yields CDR1 SGHRS and CDR2 YFSETQ.

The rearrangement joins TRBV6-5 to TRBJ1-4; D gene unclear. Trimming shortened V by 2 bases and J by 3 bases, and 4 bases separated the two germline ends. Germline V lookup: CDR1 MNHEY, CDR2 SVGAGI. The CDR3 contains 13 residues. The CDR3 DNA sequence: TGTGCCAGCAGTTACGGCCCTAATGAAAAACTGTTTTTT. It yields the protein CASSYGPNEKLFF.

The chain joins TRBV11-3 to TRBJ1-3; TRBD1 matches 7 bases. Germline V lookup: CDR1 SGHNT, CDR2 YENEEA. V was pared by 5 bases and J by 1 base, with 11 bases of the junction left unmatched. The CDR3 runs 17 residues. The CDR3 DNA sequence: TGTGCCAGCAGCCCTCGACAGGGTAGAGGATCTGGAAACACCATATATTTT. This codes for CASSPRQGRGSGNTIYF.

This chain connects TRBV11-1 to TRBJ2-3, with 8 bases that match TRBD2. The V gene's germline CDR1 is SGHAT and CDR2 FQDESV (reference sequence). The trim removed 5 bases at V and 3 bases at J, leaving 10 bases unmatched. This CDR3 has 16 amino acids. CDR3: CASSGRTSPLTDTQYF. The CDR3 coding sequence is TGTGCCAGCAGCGGACGGACTAGCCCCTTGACAGATACGCAGTATTTT.

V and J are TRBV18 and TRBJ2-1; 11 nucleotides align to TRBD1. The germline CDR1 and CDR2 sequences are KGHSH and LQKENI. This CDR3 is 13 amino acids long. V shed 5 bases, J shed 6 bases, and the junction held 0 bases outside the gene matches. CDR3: CASSGTGGNEQFF. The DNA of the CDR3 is TGTGCCAGCTCAGGGACAGGGGGCAATGAGCAGTTCTTC.

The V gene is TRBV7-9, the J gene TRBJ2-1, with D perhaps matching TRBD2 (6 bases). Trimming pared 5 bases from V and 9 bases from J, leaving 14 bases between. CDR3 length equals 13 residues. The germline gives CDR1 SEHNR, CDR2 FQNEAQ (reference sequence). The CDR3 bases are TGTGCCAGCAGCGCCCGACTAGTGTTTGAGCAGTTCTTC. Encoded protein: CASSARLVFEQFF.

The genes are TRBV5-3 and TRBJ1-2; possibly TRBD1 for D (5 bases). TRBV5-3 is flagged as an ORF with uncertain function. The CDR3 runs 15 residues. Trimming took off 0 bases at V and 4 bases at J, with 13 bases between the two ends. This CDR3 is CARSLERGGGYGYTF. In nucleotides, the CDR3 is TGTGCCAGAAGCTTGGAAAGGGGCGGAGGCTATGGCTACACCTTC.

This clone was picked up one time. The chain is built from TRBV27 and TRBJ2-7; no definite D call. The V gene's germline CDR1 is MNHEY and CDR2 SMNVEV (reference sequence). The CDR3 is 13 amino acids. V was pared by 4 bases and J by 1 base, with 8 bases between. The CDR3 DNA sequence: TGTGCCAGCAGTTCCAGACGGTCCTACGAGCAGTACTTC. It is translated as CASSSRRSYEQYF.

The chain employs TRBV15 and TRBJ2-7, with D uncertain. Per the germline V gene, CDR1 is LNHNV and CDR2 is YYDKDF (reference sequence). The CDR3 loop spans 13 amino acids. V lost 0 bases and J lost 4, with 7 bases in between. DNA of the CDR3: TGTGCCACCAGCAGAGAAGACCATTACGAGCAGTACTTC. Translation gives CATSREDHYEQYF.

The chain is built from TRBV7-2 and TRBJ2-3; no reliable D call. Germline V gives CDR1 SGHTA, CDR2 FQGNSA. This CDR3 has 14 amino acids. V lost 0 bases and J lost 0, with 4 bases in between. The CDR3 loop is CASSLAGSTDTQYF. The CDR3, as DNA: TGTGCCAGCAGCTTAGCAGGGAGCACAGATACGCAGTATTTT.

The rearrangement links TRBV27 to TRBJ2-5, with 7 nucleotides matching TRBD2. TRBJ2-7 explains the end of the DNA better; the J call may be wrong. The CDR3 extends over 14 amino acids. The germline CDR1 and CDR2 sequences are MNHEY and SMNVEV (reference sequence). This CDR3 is CASSLRLAAYEQYF. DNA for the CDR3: TGTGCCAGCAGTTTAAGGCTAGCGGCCTACGAGCAGTACTTC.

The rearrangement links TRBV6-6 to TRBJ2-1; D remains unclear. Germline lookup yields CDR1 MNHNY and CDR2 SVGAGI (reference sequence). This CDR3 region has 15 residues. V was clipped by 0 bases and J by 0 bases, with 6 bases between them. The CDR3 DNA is TGTGCCAGCAGTTACTCACCCTCCTCCTACAATGAGCAGTTCTTC. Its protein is CASSYSPSSYNEQFF.

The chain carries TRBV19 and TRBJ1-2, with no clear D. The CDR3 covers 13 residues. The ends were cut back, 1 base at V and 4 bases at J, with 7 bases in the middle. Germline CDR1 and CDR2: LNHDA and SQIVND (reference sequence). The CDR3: CASSIGGFYGYTF. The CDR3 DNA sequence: TGTGCCAGTAGTATAGGCGGTTTCTATGGCTACACCTTC.

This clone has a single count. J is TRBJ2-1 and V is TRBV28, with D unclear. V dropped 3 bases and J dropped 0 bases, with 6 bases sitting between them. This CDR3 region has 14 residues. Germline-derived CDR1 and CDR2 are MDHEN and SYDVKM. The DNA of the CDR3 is TGTGCCAGCAGTTTCACGGGCTCCTACAATGAGCAGTTCTTC. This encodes CASSFTGSYNEQFF.